This T cell receptor beta chain was identified in a study of shared clonotypes between healthy human individuals. General study findings and limits: Sequencing depth was expected to influence donor clonotype sharing. Among the subsets, naive ones generally showed larger estimated richness than memory ones.

Assay used: immunoSEQ multiplex PCR; TCRdb lists only in-frame clones, some missing. Among millions of clones, over 85% were seen once, and the ten largest hold 0.3% to 0.4%. Note on this clone: What it binds is unknown. Other DNA variants within this sample encode the same CDR3.

CDR1 is SGDLS, CDR2 YYNGEE, per germline. The germline V and J ends were trimmed by 0 bases and 0 bases, with 7 bases remaining between them. The CDR3 covers 15 residues. Donors comprised healthy HIV-negative adults lacking recent acute infections or vaccinations. It was into CD45RA+ naive and CD45RA-negative memory subsets that the CD4+ cells were split. The origin of this receptor is a man in his late teens or twenties in good health. Some clones in this sample may be carry-over from other donors' samples. Source material: naive CD4+ T cells from PBMCs. The subset was: CD45RA+ positively selected. The V and J genes are TRBV9 and TRBJ1-3, with D maybe TRBD1 (5 bases). The CDR3 loop reads CASSVVGGSGNTIYF. CDR3 in DNA: TGTGCCAGCAGCGTAGTGGGGGGCTCTGGAAACACCATATATTTT.